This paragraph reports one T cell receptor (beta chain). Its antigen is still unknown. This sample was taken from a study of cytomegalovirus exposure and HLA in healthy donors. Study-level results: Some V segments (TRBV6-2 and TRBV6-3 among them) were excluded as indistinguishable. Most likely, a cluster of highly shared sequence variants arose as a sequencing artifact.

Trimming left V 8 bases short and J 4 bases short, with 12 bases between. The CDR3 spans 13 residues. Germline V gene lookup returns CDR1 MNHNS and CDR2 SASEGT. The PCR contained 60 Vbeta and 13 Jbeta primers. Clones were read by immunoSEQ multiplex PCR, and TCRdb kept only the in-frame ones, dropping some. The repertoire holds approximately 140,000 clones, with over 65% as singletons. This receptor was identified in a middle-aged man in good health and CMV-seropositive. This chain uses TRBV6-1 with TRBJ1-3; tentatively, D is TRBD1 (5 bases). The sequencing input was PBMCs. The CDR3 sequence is CASGGRKGNTIYF. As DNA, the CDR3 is TGTGCCAGCGGGGGGAGGAAGGGAAACACCATATATTTT.